The entry below gives a single T cell receptor (beta chain) sequence along with its context. What it binds is unknown. CDR1 is SGHTA, CDR2 FQGNSA, per germline. The CDR3 has 14 amino acids. V lost 5 bases, J lost 3 bases, and 14 bases lay in between. With 60 Vbeta and 13 Jbeta primers, the PCR was carried out. Using immunoSEQ multiplex PCR, the repertoire was profiled, and TCRdb retains in-frame clones only, with some absent. The profile covers about 150,000 clones, with around 77% appearing a single time and 1% taken by the ten largest. The data were obtained in a study of cytomegalovirus exposure and HLA in healthy donors. Study-level information: Findings of an earlier analysis included roughly 120 million unique TCR beta sequences from 190 million or so T cells. Study results and caveats: In most subjects, TCR beta sequences reportedly gave accurate predictions of HLA-A and HLA-B alleles.

The specimen sequenced was PBMCs. The clonotype originates from a woman in her 50s in good health and CMV-seropositive. This sequence joins TRBV7-2 and TRBJ2-7, with D possibly being TRBD1 (6 bases). CDR3 loop: CASSLTGSNYEQYF. CDR3 in DNA: TGTGCCAGCAGCCTAACAGGGTCCAACTACGAGCAGTACTTC. Combining the CDR3 with reference TRBV7-2 and TRBJ2-7 gives the whole variable domain GAGVSQSPSNKVTEKGKDVELRCDPISGHTALYWYRQSLGQGLEFLIYFQGNSAPDKSGLPSDRFSAERTGGSVSTLTIQRTQQEDSAVYLCASSLTGSNYEQYFGPGTRLTVT.